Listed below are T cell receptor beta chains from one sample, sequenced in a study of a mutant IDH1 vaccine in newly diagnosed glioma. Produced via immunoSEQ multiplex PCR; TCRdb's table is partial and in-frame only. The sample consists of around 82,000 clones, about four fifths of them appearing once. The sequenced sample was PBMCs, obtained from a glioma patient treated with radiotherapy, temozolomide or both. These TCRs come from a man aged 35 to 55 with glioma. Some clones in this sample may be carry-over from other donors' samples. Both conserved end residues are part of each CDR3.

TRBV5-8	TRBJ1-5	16	CASSLGQTYSNQPQHF
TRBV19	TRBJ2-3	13	CASSSTGTDTQYF
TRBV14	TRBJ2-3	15	CASSQEGAGSDTQYF
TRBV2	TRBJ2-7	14	CASSPWDRSYEQYF
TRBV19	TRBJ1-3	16	CASSISSSASGNTIYF
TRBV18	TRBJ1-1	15	CASSPQGNGNTEAFF
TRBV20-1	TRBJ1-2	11	CSARASRGYTF
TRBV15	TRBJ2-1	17	CATSRDWNGDQSDEQFF
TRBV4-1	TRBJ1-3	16	CASSQPGPSSGNTIYF
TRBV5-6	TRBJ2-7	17	CASSLALSGGLSYEQYF
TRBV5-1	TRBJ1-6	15	CASSSLQAYNSPLHF
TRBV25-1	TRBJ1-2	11	CASLGDYGYTF
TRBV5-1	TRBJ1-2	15	CASSSRASANYGYTF
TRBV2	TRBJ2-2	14	CASTRQTNTGELFF
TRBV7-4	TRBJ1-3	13	CASTLKPGNTIYF
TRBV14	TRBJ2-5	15	CASSQVRTTGETQYF
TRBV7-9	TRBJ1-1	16	CASSLARRLSNTEAFF
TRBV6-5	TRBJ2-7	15	CASSTRQESEYEQYF
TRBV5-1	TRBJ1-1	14	CASSEQGQDTEAFF
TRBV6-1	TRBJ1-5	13	CASSGQELQPQHF
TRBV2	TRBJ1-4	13	CASSPGENEKLFF
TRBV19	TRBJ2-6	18	CASSITGQGASGANVLTF
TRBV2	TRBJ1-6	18	CASSEFGRQSSYNSPLHF
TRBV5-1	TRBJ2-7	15	CASSLSGTGYYEQYF
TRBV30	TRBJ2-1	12	CAWSVQGNEQFF
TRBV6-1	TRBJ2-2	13	CASSTRGSGELFF
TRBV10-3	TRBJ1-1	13	CATARNVNTEAFF
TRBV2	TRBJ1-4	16	CASSESMGRVNEKLFF